This T cell receptor (beta chain) was sequenced in a study of response to subunit inactivated influenza vaccine. The study, taken as a whole, reports: Each seasonal flu vaccination may recruit only limited new T cells, authors suggested.

This CDR3 has 14 amino acids. V lost 3 bases and J lost 0, with 12 bases in between. Germline V lookup: CDR1 DFQATT, CDR2 SNEGSKA (reference sequence). On this clonotype: Its cognate antigen is unknown.

TCRdb fed the RT-PCR reads into MiXCR, producing one record per CDR3 protein. The profile covers around 520,000 distinct CDR3 sequences, with 10% to 15% appearing a single time and 10% taken by the ten largest. The receptor was derived from a man aged 45-65 years who received an inactivated influenza vaccine. The sample consisted of PBMCs from blood, taken on the day of vaccination. This chain connects TRBV20-1 to TRBJ2-7; D gene uncertain. Here the CDR3 DNA reads TGCAGTGCTAGTCGTGACTTACTCTCCTACGAGCAGTACTTC. It specifies CSASRDLLSYEQYF.